The 6 T cell receptor beta chains below were found in one sample sequenced in a study of OX40 agonist ivuxolimab in advanced cancers. Clones were read by immunoSEQ multiplex PCR, and TCRdb kept only the in-frame ones, dropping some. The sample yields more than 80,000 clones, over 75% seen once. The sample in question was CD4+ or CD8+ T cells sorted from blood, obtained in a trial of the OX40 agonist ivuxolimab. These receptors were taken from an adult with an advanced solid tumor such as melanoma, head and neck, liver or kidney cancer.

The chain uses TRBV6-5 and TRBJ2-1; 11 bases are shared with TRBD1. V gave up 0 bases and J gave up 8 bases; unmatched junction bases: 6. The CDR3 is made up of 16 amino acids. Germline values: CDR1 MNHEY, CDR2 SVGAGI. CDR3 nucleotides: TGTGCCAGCAGTTACTCGGGGACAGGGGGTTTCTATGAGCAGTTCTTC. It is translated as CASSYSGTGGFYEQFF.

This clone was seen just once. The chain couples TRBV18 to TRBJ2-1; D is ambiguous. V lost 6 bases to trimming and J lost 2 bases, with 11 bases between them. The CDR3 has 14 residues. Per the germline V gene, CDR1 is KGHSH and CDR2 is LQKENI. The CDR3 loop reads CASSPNPTYNEQFF. The CDR3, as DNA: TGTGCCAGCTCCCCCAATCCCACCTACAATGAGCAGTTCTTC.

The V call is TRBV10-2, the J call TRBJ2-1; 8 nucleotides align to TRBD2. Trimming at V came to 5 bases and at J to 7 bases, leaving 7 bases not matched to a gene. The CDR3 length is 14 residues. The germline gives CDR1 WSHSY, CDR2 SAAADI. The CDR3 region is CASSPSGSRNEQFF. The CDR3 DNA reads TGCGCCAGCAGTCCCAGCGGGAGTAGGAATGAGCAGTTCTTC.

The chain links TRBV6-1 to TRBJ2-5; no clear D. Germline V gene sequence: CDR1 MNHNS, CDR2 SASEGT. The CDR3 extends over 12 amino acids. Trimming left V 6 bases short and J 5 bases short, with 10 bases between. The CDR3 coding sequence is TGTGCCAGCAGGCCGGGCCCCGAGACCCAGTACTTC. It codes for CASRPGPETQYF.

The CDR3: CSAHRVDTQYF. In nucleotides, the CDR3 is TGCAGTGCCCATAGGGTAGATACGCAGTATTTT. J is TRBJ2-3 and V is TRBV20-1; D gene ambiguous. CDR3 size: 11 residues. V lost 6 bases to trimming and J lost 5 bases, with 9 bases between them. CDR1 is DFQATT, CDR2 SNEGSKA, per germline (reference sequence).

The rearrangement uses TRBV27 and TRBJ2-5, with TRBD1 matching 9 bases. The germline CDR1 and CDR2 sequences are MNHEY and SMNVEV (reference sequence). After removal of 5 bases from V and 4 bases from J, the junction contained 5 bases not matched to a gene. The length of the CDR3 is 14 residues. CDR3 protein: CASSPGQGRETQYF. The CDR3 nucleotides read TGTGCCAGCAGTCCCGGACAGGGGAGAGAGACCCAGTACTTC.